One and the same sample provided the 16 T cell receptor beta chains below, sequenced in a study of blood T cell repertoires in COVID-19. TCRdb's copy holds only in-frame clones and misses some; the assay was immunoSEQ multiplex PCR. The sample holds 60,000 or so clones, over 80% seen once. Sequenced material: peripheral blood. The receptor source for this set is a man aged 25 to 40 with COVID-19, enrolled during active disease.

J is TRBJ2-1 and V is TRBV11-2; TRBD2 matches 11 bases. V shed 3 bases and J 0 bases; nucleotides not matched to a gene: 4. This CDR3 spans 17 amino acids. Germline loops: CDR1 SGHAT, CDR2 FQNNGV. The CDR3 sequence: CASSFATSGSSYNEQFF. The CDR3 bases are TGTGCCAGCAGCTTCGCAACTAGCGGGAGCTCCTACAATGAGCAGTTCTTC.

The chain recombines TRBV20-1 with TRBJ2-7; TRBD1 is a possible D gene (5 bases). This CDR3 has 11 amino acids. V dropped 6 bases and J dropped 3 bases, with 9 bases sitting between them. Germline-derived CDR1 and CDR2 are DFQATT and SNEGSKA (reference sequence). The CDR3 DNA sequence: TGCAGTGCAATGGACAACTACGAGCAGTACTTC. This codes for CSAMDNYEQYF.

The V gene is TRBV15, the J gene TRBJ2-7; TRBD2 matches at 7 bases. CDR1 LNHNV and CDR2 YYDKDF come from the germline V gene (reference sequence). The CDR3 contains 14 residues. J lost 2 bases, V lost 5 bases, and 6 bases had no gene match. Here the CDR3 reads CATSPRGVAYEQYF. The CDR3 DNA is TGTGCCACCAGCCCCCGGGGGGTGGCCTACGAGCAGTACTTC.

The chain employs TRBV19 and TRBJ2-1; 9 nucleotides match TRBD2. The CDR3 spans 16 residues. V dropped 7 bases and J dropped 8; count of bases not matched to a gene: 15. Germline V gene sequence: CDR1 LNHDA, CDR2 SQIVND (reference sequence). In DNA, the CDR3 is TGTGCCAGTACCTCAGGGCGACTAGCGGCCAGGGATGAGCAGTTCTTC. This translates into CASTSGRLAARDEQFF.

CDR3: CASSRGSPPLDEQFF. Written as DNA, the CDR3 is TGCGCCAGCAGTAGGGGGAGTCCCCCGTTGGATGAGCAGTTCTTC. J is TRBJ2-1 and V is TRBV5-1, with D possibly matching TRBD1 (6 bases). Germline V gene sequence: CDR1 SGHRS, CDR2 YFSETQ. V dropped 5 bases and J dropped 8 bases, with 20 bases sitting between them. The CDR3 sequence is 15 residues long. The complete variable domain, with remaining parts taken from reference TRBV5-1 and TRBJ2-1, reads KAGVTQTPRYLIKTRGQQVTLSCSPISGHRSVSWYQQTPGQGLQFLFEYFSETQRNKGNFPGRFSGRQFSNSRSEMNVSTLELGDSALYLCASSRGSPPLDEQFFGPGTRLTVL.

This clone was seen a single time. The rearrangement joins TRBV20-1 to TRBJ2-1; D is unclear. Germline CDR1 reads DFQATT; CDR2 reads SNEGSKA (reference sequence). Deletions cut 6 bases from V and 5 bases from J, with 5 bases between. This CDR3 is built from 10 residues. The chain's CDR3 is CSALDNEQFF. In DNA, the CDR3 is TGCAGTGCCCTTGACAATGAGCAGTTCTTC.

This chain uses TRBV28 with TRBJ2-6; D is possibly TRBD1 (5 bases). Trimming shortened V by 6 bases and J by 2 bases, and 8 bases separated the two germline ends. Germline V gene sequence: CDR1 MDHEN, CDR2 SYDVKM. CDR3 size: 14 residues. The CDR3 here is CASRTATGANVLTF. In DNA form, the CDR3 reads TGTGCCAGCAGGACAGCTACTGGGGCCAACGTCCTGACTTTC. Looking up the rest from reference TRBV28 and TRBJ2-6 gives the full variable domain: DVKVTQSSRYLVKRTGEKVFLECVQDMDHENMFWYRQDPGLGLRLIYFSYDVKMKEKGDIPEGYSVSREKKERFSLILESASTNQTSMYLCASRTATGANVLTFGAGSRLTVL.

The chain combines TRBV4-2 with TRBJ1-1; TRBD1 matches 7 bases. Trimming cost V 0 bases and J 5 bases; bases outside gene matches: 12. There are 17 residues in the CDR3. Germline V gene data show CDR1 as LGHNA and CDR2 as YNFKEQ. CDR3 in DNA: TGTGCCAGCAGCCAAGATGGGGGTCGACAGGGCGCGACTGAAGCTTTCTTT. Its protein is CASSQDGGRQGATEAFF.

The chain uses TRBV6-2 or TRBV6-3 and TRBJ2-1, with TRBD2 identical over 15 bases. The CDR3 spans 16 residues. Germline V lookup: CDR1 MNHEY, CDR2 SVGEGT. With V trimmed by 2 bases and J by 8 bases, 4 bases remained unmatched. The CDR3 sequence is CASSYPRTSGRDEQFF. The CDR3 coding sequence is TGTGCCAGCAGTTACCCGCGGACTAGCGGGAGGGATGAGCAGTTCTTC.

A single count supports this clone. This chain connects TRBV30 to TRBJ2-2; D may be TRBD2 (5 bases). The CDR3 is 13 amino acids. Germline V gene lookup returns CDR1 GTSNPN and CDR2 SVGIG (reference sequence). The germline V and J ends were trimmed by 0 bases and 7 bases, with 9 bases remaining between them. In nucleotides, the CDR3 is TGTGCCTGGAGTGTACGGGCGGGCGGGGAGCTGTTTTTT. Translated: CAWSVRAGGELFF. The whole variable domain, filled in from reference TRBV30 and TRBJ2-2, reads SQTIHQWPATLVQPVGSPLSLECTVEGTSNPNLYWYRQAAGRGLQLLFYSVGIGQISSEVPQNLSASRPQDRQFILSSKKLLLSDSGFYLCAWSVRAGGELFFGEGSRLTVL.

The chain uses TRBV4-3 and TRBJ2-7; D is ambiguous. Germline CDR1 and CDR2: LGHNA and YSLEER. Trimming left V 0 bases short and J 0 bases short, with 6 bases between. This CDR3 contains 14 residues. The CDR3 protein is CASSQDSSSYEQYF. CDR3 sequence (DNA): TGCGCCAGCAGCCAAGACTCCAGCTCCTACGAGCAGTACTTC.

This chain joins TRBV10-3 and TRBJ2-3; D is perhaps TRBD2 (5 bases). Germline CDR1 is ENHRY and CDR2 is SYGVKD. The CDR3 has 14 amino acids. The V and J ends lost 10 bases and 6 bases respectively, with 20 bases between them. The CDR3, as DNA: TGTGCCACGCGACTACGCGAAACTGGGGATACGCAGTATTTT. Its protein product is CATRLRETGDTQYF.

In DNA form, the CDR3 reads TGCAGTGCGGAAGGACAGGTTGAAGCTTTCTTT. Translating gives CSAEGQVEAFF. The rearrangement uses TRBV20-1 and TRBJ1-1, with TRBD1 matching 7 bases. V shed 6 bases, J shed 7 bases, and the junction held 5 bases outside the gene matches. Germline values: CDR1 DFQATT, CDR2 SNEGSKA (reference sequence). This CDR3 comprises 11 residues.

The gene calls are TRBV7-2 and TRBJ2-7; 10 nucleotides agree with TRBD2. The germline V gene has CDR1 SGHTA and CDR2 FQGNSA. This CDR3 is 15 amino acids long. The V and J ends lost 0 bases and 4 bases, in that order; junction bases with no gene match: 3. Here the CDR3 reads CASSLALTSGYEQYF. The CDR3 coding sequence is TGTGCCAGCAGCTTAGCTTTGACTAGCGGGTACGAGCAGTACTTC.

This chain uses TRBV6-6 with TRBJ1-1; maybe TRBD1 (6 bases). From germline, CDR1 is MNHNY and CDR2 SVGAGI (reference sequence). V was clipped by 2 bases and J by 5 bases, with 12 bases between them. This CDR3 comprises 14 residues. The CDR3 DNA sequence: TGTGCCAGCAGTTACGGGGGCGGACGGACTGAAGCTTTCTTT. Translation gives CASSYGGGRTEAFF.

V is TRBV4-1 and J is TRBJ2-7; TRBD1 matches at 7 bases. The CDR3 spans 15 residues. The germline gives CDR1 MGHRA, CDR2 YSYEKL. The J segment lost 0 bases and the V segment lost 6 bases, leaving 8 bases of the junction unmatched. The CDR3 DNA reads TGCGCCAGCAGTTCGCGGACAGGAGACTCCTACGAGCAGTACTTC. It translates to CASSSRTGDSYEQYF.